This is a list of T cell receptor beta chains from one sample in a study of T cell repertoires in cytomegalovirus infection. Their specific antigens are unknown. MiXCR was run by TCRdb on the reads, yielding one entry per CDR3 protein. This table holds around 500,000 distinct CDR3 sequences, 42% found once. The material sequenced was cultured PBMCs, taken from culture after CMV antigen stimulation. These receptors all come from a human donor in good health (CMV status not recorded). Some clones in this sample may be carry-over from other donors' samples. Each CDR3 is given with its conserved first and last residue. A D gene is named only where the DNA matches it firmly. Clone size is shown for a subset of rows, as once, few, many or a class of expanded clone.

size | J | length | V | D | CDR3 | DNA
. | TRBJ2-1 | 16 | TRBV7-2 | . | CASRPSLGTAYNEQFF | TGTGCCAGCAGACCCTCCCTTGGGACGGCCTACAATGAGCAGTTCTTC
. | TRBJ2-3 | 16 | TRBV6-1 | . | CASSEDGRIREDTQYF | TGTGCCAGCAGTGAAGATGGGAGGATCCGGGAAGATACGCAGTATTTT
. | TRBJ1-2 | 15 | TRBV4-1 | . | CASSQDLYGGLGYTF | TGCGCCAGCAGCCAAGATCTTTACGGGGGCCTTGGCTACACCTTC
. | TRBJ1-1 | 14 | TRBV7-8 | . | CASSLPRGNTEAFF | TGTGCCAGCAGCTTACCACGGGGGAACACTGAAGCTTTCTTT
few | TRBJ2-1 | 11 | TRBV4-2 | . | CASSQENEQFF | TGTGCCAGCAGCCAGGAAAATGAGCAGTTCTTC
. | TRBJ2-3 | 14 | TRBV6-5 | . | CASSRKPDTDTQYF | TGTGCCAGCAGCCGAAAACCCGACACAGATACGCAGTATTTT
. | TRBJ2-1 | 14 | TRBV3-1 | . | CASSQGPSSPEQFF | TGTGCCAGCAGCCAGGGCCCGTCTAGCCCTGAGCAGTTCTTC
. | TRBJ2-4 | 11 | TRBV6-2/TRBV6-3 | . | CASSEAGIQYF | TGTGCCAGCAGCGAAGCTGGTATTCAGTACTTC
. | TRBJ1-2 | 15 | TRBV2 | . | CASSDRTAINYGYTF | TGTGCCAGCAGTGATAGGACAGCTATCAACTATGGCTACACCTTC
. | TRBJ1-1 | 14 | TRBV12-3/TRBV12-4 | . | CASSSLWEGTEAFF | TGTGCCAGCAGTTCCCTCTGGGAAGGGACTGAAGCTTTCTTT
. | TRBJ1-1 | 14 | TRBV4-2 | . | CASSQAYMNTEAFF | TGTGCCAGCAGCCAAGCGTACATGAACACTGAAGCTTTCTTT
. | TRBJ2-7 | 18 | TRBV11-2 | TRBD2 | CASSFFSVTGGPSYEQYF | TGTGCCAGCAGCTTCTTTTCTGTGACGGGAGGGCCCTCCTACGAGCAGTACTTC
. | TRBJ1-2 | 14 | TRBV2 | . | CASSRDRVGDGYTF | TGTGCCAGCAGTCGTGATAGGGTGGGGGATGGCTACACCTTC
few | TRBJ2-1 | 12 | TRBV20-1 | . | CSASRAYNEQFF | TGCAGTGCTAGCCGGGCTTACAATGAGCAGTTCTTC
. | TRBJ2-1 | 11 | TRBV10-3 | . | CAISLGNEQFF | TGTGCCATCAGTCTAGGGAATGAGCAGTTCTTC
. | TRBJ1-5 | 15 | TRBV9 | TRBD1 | CASSSTGQMNQPQHF | TGTGCCAGCAGCTCCACGGGACAGATGAATCAGCCCCAGCATTTT
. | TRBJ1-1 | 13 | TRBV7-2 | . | CASSRRGETEAFF | TGTGCCAGCAGCCGGCGTGGGGAAACTGAAGCTTTCTTT
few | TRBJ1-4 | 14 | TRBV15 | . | CATSSDSRAEKLFF | TGTGCCACCAGCAGCGACAGTAGGGCCGAAAAACTGTTTTTT
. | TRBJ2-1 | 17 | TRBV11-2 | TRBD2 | CASSSQGLAGGWNEQFF | TGTGCCAGCAGCTCCCAGGGACTAGCGGGAGGGTGGAATGAGCAGTTCTTC
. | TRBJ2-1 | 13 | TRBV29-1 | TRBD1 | CSVGQGTYNEQFF | TGCAGCGTCGGACAGGGAACTTACAATGAGCAGTTCTTC
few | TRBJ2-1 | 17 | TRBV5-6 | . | CASSFGWAVNHYNEQFF | TGTGCCAGCAGCTTCGGGTGGGCGGTTAACCACTACAATGAGCAGTTCTTC
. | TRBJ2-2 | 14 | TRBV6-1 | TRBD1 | CASSVQGVGGELFF | TGTGCCAGCAGTGTTCAGGGGGTTGGCGGGGAGCTGTTTTTT
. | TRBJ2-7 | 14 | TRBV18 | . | CASSPQGFSYEQYF | TGTGCCAGCTCACCCCAGGGGTTCTCCTACGAGCAGTACTTC
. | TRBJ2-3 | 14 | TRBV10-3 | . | CAISESLSVDTQYF | TGTGCCATCAGTGAGTCTTTAAGCGTAGATACGCAGTATTTT
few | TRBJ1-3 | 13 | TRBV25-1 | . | CASSDPGRNTIYF | TGTGCCAGCAGTGACCCAGGACGAAACACCATATATTTT
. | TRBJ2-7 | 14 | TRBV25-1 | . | CASSGDTASYEQYF | TGTGCCAGCAGTGGAGATACCGCCTCCTACGAGCAGTACTTC
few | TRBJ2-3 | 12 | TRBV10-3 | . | CAIAARTDTQYF | TGTGCCATCGCGGCAAGGACAGATACGCAGTATTTT